Each of the 9 T cell receptor beta chains below was sequenced from the same sample in a study of graft-versus-host responses after intestinal transplantation. Data came from immunoSEQ multiplex PCR; TCRdb stores just in-frame clones and leaves some out. The sample consists of 4,000 to 5,500 clones, around 80% of them appearing once. Processing of graft tissue released intraepithelial and lamina propria lymphocytes. This sample comprised ileum tissue, obtained about 130 days after intestinal transplantation. All receptors come from a human patient who received an intestinal transplant, so some T cells may come from the graft donor.

The chain recombines TRBV19 with TRBJ1-5; a weak D match, TRBD1 (6 bases). CDR3 length: 15 amino acids. Germline CDR1 LNHDA, CDR2 SQIVND (reference sequence). V shed 2 bases and J shed 2 bases, with 10 bases lying between them. CDR3 DNA: TGTGCCAGTAGTATACGGGAGGGGGGCAATCAGCCCCAGCATTTT. Translated: CASSIREGGNQPQHF.

The rearrangement links TRBV6-1 to TRBJ2-3, with a tentative D call TRBD2 (5 bases). Germline values: CDR1 MNHNS, CDR2 SASEGT. V dropped 3 bases and J dropped 2 bases, with 9 bases sitting between them. CDR3 length: 14 residues. The DNA of the CDR3 is TGTGCCAGCAGTGACGGCGGGCACACAGATACGCAGTATTTT. Its protein product is CASSDGGHTDTQYF.

The chain carries TRBV7-9 and TRBJ2-7; D gene uncertain. In germline, CDR1 is SEHNR, CDR2 FQNEAQ (reference sequence). Between the trimmed V and J ends, which lost 1 base and 4 bases, there was a span of 5 bases. This CDR3 has 12 amino acids. CDR3 region: CASSLVPYEQYF. As DNA, the CDR3 is TGTGCCAGCAGCTTAGTACCTTACGAGCAGTACTTC. The variable domain in full, with the rest retrieved from reference TRBV7-9 and TRBJ2-7, is DTGVSQNPRHKITKRGQNVTFRCDPISEHNRLYWYRQTLGQGPEFLTYFQNEAQLEKSRLLSDRFSAERPKGSFSTLEIQRTEQGDSAMYLCASSLVPYEQYFGPGTRLTVT.

The V call is TRBV7-9, the J call TRBJ1-2, with 10 bases matching TRBD1. V trimming: 7 bases; J trimming: 9 bases; junction bases outside the gene matches: 14. The CDR3 consists of 15 residues. Germline V lookup: CDR1 SEHNR, CDR2 FQNEAQ (reference sequence). This CDR3 is CASNVGGGQGKRYTF. The CDR3 DNA reads TGTGCCAGCAATGTAGGGGGGGGACAGGGGAAGCGCTACACCTTC.

V gene TRBV13 combines with J gene TRBJ1-2; D may be TRBD1 (5 bases). V lost 5 bases and J lost 2, with 9 bases in between. CDR3 length equals 13 residues. Germline assignment: CDR1 PRHDT and CDR2 FYEKMQ (reference sequence). Written as DNA, the CDR3 is TGTGCCAGCAGCGCGGGACTGAACTATGGCTACACCTTC. It yields the protein CASSAGLNYGYTF.

The chain carries TRBV2 and TRBJ1-3, with 8 nucleotides matching TRBD1. Germline V lookup: CDR1 SNHLY, CDR2 FYNNEI. The CDR3 contains 17 residues. The V and J ends lost 2 bases and 2 bases, in that order; junction bases with no gene match: 8. CDR3 region: CASSEWGQGAAGNTIYF. The CDR3 DNA is TGTGCCAGCAGTGAATGGGGCCAGGGGGCAGCTGGAAACACCATATATTTT.

This rearrangement joins TRBV29-1 to TRBJ2-1; D gene unclear. Trimming stripped 0 bases from V and 4 bases from J, with 19 bases between. The CDR3 extends over 17 amino acids. Germline CDR1 is SQVTM and CDR2 is ANQGSEA. The CDR3 DNA follows: TGCAGCGTTGAAGATCGGAAGACCCGTATCGCTTACAATGAGCAGTTCTTC. Translation: CSVEDRKTRIAYNEQFF.

The chain joins TRBV2 to TRBJ2-1; TRBD1 agrees at 8 bases. The CDR3 covers 14 residues. J was trimmed by 6 bases and V by 3 bases; bases with no gene match: 4. Germline V gene sequence: CDR1 SNHLY, CDR2 FYNNEI. The CDR3 DNA sequence: TGTGCCAGCAGTGATGGACAGGGTAGCAATGAGCAGTTCTTC. Protein: CASSDGQGSNEQFF.

V is TRBV2 and J is TRBJ2-1; 8 bases are a match to TRBD2. CDR1 is SNHLY and CDR2 is FYNNEI in the germline V gene. The CDR3 is 11 amino acids. Losses at the gene ends were 4 bases for V and 14 bases for J; bases not matched to a gene: 4. The DNA of the CDR3 is TGTGCCAGCAGTGCCGGGACTAGGGAGTTCTTC. Translation gives CASSAGTREFF.